These 16 T cell receptor beta chains share one sample of origin, sequenced in a study of T cell responses to AZD1222 COVID-19 vaccine. Data came from immunoSEQ multiplex PCR; TCRdb stores just in-frame clones and leaves some out. The sample records 110,000 or so clones, approximately 92% being singletons. The sequencing here drew on peripheral blood, taken 28 days after the second AZD1222 dose. These receptor sequences come from an adult who received the AZD1222 COVID-19 vaccine.

The gene calls are TRBV9 and TRBJ1-2; D might be TRBD1 (5 bases). Germline V gene lookup returns CDR1 SGDLS and CDR2 YYNGEE. V gave up 4 bases and J gave up 4 bases, with 8 bases separating them. The CDR3 runs to 12 residues. CDR3 in DNA: TGTGCCAGCAGCCCAAGGGGCTATGGCTACACCTTC. Translation gives CASSPRGYGYTF.

V and J are TRBV2 and TRBJ2-7, with 7 bases fitting TRBD1. With V trimmed by 1 base and J by 3 bases, 0 bases remained unmatched. CDR3 length equals 13 residues. The V gene's germline CDR1 is SNHLY and CDR2 FYNNEI. CDR3 loop: CASSEGTGYEQYF. The DNA of the CDR3 is TGTGCCAGCAGTGAAGGGACAGGCTACGAGCAGTACTTC.

The V call is TRBV7-9, the J call TRBJ2-3, with TRBD1 matching 7 bases. The germline gives CDR1 SEHNR, CDR2 FQNEAQ (reference sequence). CDR3 length: 14 residues. V dropped 5 bases and J dropped 4; count of bases not matched to a gene: 6. The chain's CDR3 is CASSPRQGSDTQYF. For the CDR3, the DNA is TGTGCCAGCAGCCCCCGACAGGGTTCAGATACGCAGTATTTT.

The chain links TRBV7-3 to TRBJ2-1, with TRBD2 matching 8 bases. The CDR3 covers 16 residues. V was pared by 5 bases and J by 3 bases, with 9 bases of the junction left unmatched. The germline V gene has CDR1 SGHTA and CDR2 FQGTGA. In DNA, the CDR3 is TGTGCCAGCAGCCGGGTGGGCGGGAGGAACTACAATGAGCAGTTCTTC. This translates into CASSRVGGRNYNEQFF.

This chain connects TRBV18 to TRBJ2-7; the match to TRBD2 covers 11 bases. CDR1 and CDR2 (germline): KGHSH, LQKENI. There are 16 residues in the CDR3. V lost 2 bases, J lost 4 bases, and 7 bases stayed unmatched. DNA for the CDR3: TGTGCCAGCTCACCAATAATAGCGGGAGGGTCATACGAGCAGTACTTC. Its translation: CASSPIIAGGSYEQYF.

J is TRBJ2-1 and V is TRBV12-5; 12 bases align to TRBD2. Per germline, CDR1 LGHNT and CDR2 FRNRAP. This CDR3 has 18 amino acids. After removal of 7 bases from V and 1 base from J, the junction contained 11 bases not matched to a gene. The CDR3 bases are TGTGCTAGTGCCCCCCGCCAGCTAGCGGGAGGGTCCTACAATGAGCAGTTCTTC. This translates into CASAPRQLAGGSYNEQFF. The whole variable domain, filled in from reference TRBV12-5 and TRBJ2-1, reads DARVTQTPRHKVTEMGQEVTMRCQPILGHNTVFWYRQTMMQGLELLAYFRNRAPLDDSGMPKDRFSAEMPDATLATLKIQPSEPRDSAVYFCASAPRQLAGGSYNEQFFGPGTRLTVL.

To note about this clone: The conserved closing phenylalanine or tryptophan is absent in this CDR3, likely reflecting a read error. Because the CDR3's place on the DNA is in doubt, the DNA is left out and the CDR3 is given as listed by TCRdb. The rearrangement joins TRBV21-1 to TRBJ1-1. TRBV21-1 is termed a pseudogene. The CDR3 contains 14 residues when both ends are counted. The CDR3 sequence: CASSKSPESGVGPV.

The rearrangement uses TRBV7-2 and TRBJ1-6; 8 positions agree with TRBD1. The germline V gene has CDR1 SGHTA and CDR2 FQGNSA. J was trimmed by 10 bases and V by 4 bases; bases with no gene match: 9. This CDR3 contains 15 residues. The CDR3 here is CASSSIQGAGSPLHF. CDR3 DNA sequence: TGTGCCAGCAGCTCAATCCAGGGGGCGGGCTCACCCCTCCACTTT.

This clone came up a few times. The rearrangement joins TRBV5-1 to TRBJ2-7, with TRBD1 identical over 10 bases. From germline, CDR1 is SGHRS and CDR2 YFSETQ. The CDR3 is 15 residues long. Trimming removed 2 bases from V and 4 bases from J; junction bases left unmatched: 6. The CDR3 DNA reads as TGCGCCAGCAGCTTACCCGGGACAGGGGTTTACGAGCAGTACTTC. Protein product: CASSLPGTGVYEQYF.

The CDR3 sequence is CASGRLAYYEQYF. In nucleotides, the CDR3 is TGTGCCAGCGGGAGACTAGCGTACTACGAGCAGTACTTC. The chain carries TRBV28 and TRBJ2-7, with 8 bases fitting TRBD2. Trimming at V came to 8 bases and at J to 3 bases, leaving 6 bases not matched to a gene. Germline V gene sequence: CDR1 MDHEN, CDR2 SYDVKM. This CDR3 has 13 residues.

This chain uses TRBV6-2 or TRBV6-3 with TRBJ1-2; D not resolved. CDR1 MNHEY and CDR2 SVGEGT come from the germline V gene. Trimming left V 2 bases short and J 6 bases short, with 10 bases between. The CDR3 totals 13 residues. CDR3 protein: CASSYRSRNGYTF. The DNA for the CDR3 is TGTGCCAGCAGTTACCGGTCGAGGAATGGCTACACCTTC.

The V gene is TRBV7-8, the J gene TRBJ2-3, with D unresolved. This CDR3 has 15 amino acids. Germline-derived CDR1 and CDR2 are SGHVS and FQNEAQ. V lost 5 bases to trimming and J lost 0 bases, with 12 bases between them. The CDR3 region is CASSLATTSTDTQYF. The CDR3 DNA reads as TGTGCCAGCAGCCTCGCAACTACGAGCACAGATACGCAGTATTTT.

The chain has TRBV30 and TRBJ2-3; possible D gene TRBD1, 6 bases. The CDR3 extends over 14 amino acids. The germline V gene has CDR1 GTSNPN and CDR2 SVGIG (reference sequence). V was trimmed by 0 bases and J by 8 bases, leaving 15 bases between them. The CDR3 nucleotides are TGTGCCTGGAGTGTAGACGGGACAATCGGTACGCAGTATTTT. Translating gives CAWSVDGTIGTQYF. The full variable domain, completed using reference TRBV30 and TRBJ2-3, is SQTIHQWPATLVQPVGSPLSLECTVEGTSNPNLYWYRQAAGRGLQLLFYSVGIGQISSEVPQNLSASRPQDRQFILSSKKLLLSDSGFYLCAWSVDGTIGTQYFGPGTRLTVL.

A few counts support this clone. V and J are TRBV10-3 and TRBJ1-1; D ambiguous. The germline V gene has CDR1 ENHRY and CDR2 SYGVKD. The V and J ends lost 3 bases and 4 bases respectively, with 3 bases between them. The CDR3 has 11 amino acids. The DNA for the CDR3 is TGTGCCATCAGTGAAGGCACTGAAGCTTTCTTT. It specifies CAISEGTEAFF.

The chain links TRBV6-4 to TRBJ1-2, with 12 bases that match TRBD1. This CDR3 contains 14 residues. Trimming removed 6 bases from V and 3 bases from J; junction bases left unmatched: 2. Germline V gene sequence: CDR1 MRHNA, CDR2 SNTAGT. The CDR3 DNA follows: TGTGCCAGCAGGGGGACAGGGGGCCACTATGGCTACACCTTC. Protein: CASRGTGGHYGYTF.

The chain combines TRBV5-4 with TRBJ1-1, with D hard to call. CDR1 SGHNT and CDR2 YYREEE come from the germline V gene (reference sequence). V gave up 2 bases and J gave up 5 bases, with 13 bases separating them. The CDR3 spans 14 residues. The CDR3 DNA is TGTGCCAGCAGCTTCCGGACGGCCGTAACTGAAGCTTTCTTT. This sequence encodes CASSFRTAVTEAFF.